This T cell receptor (beta chain) was retrieved from a study of T-cell reconstitution after alpha-beta-depleted transplantation in children. General study findings and limits: High day-60 TCRbeta diversity in some patients came from surviving recipient T cells and thymic progenitors. A year had passed since transplant, and T-cell counts and diversity by then came mostly from newly produced T cells. Several hundred expanded graft clones reportedly were the source of alpha-beta T cells about two months after transplant.

V lost 0 bases, J lost 11 bases, and 7 bases lay in between. There are 11 residues in the CDR3. CDR1 and CDR2 from the germline V gene are LGHNA and YNFKEQ. This clonotype came up many times. What it recognizes is unknown. Preparation of the TCRbeta library involved a method that used unique molecular identifiers. TCRdb passed the PCR reads through MiXCR, listing each CDR3 protein once. The data show fewer than 700,000 distinct CDR3 sequences, 10% to 15% seen once. Sequencing was performed on PBMCs, mostly from graft donor cells, taken 360 days after TCRalphabeta/CD19-depleted stem cell transplant. This TCR was recovered from a male patient between 10 and 17 years old who had a stem cell transplant for acute myeloid leukemia, so the T cells may come from the graft donor. The chain joins TRBV4-2 to TRBJ1-1; no firm D call. The CDR3 loop reads CASSQESGAFF. CDR3 DNA: TGTGCCAGCAGCCAAGAGAGTGGGGCTTTCTTT.